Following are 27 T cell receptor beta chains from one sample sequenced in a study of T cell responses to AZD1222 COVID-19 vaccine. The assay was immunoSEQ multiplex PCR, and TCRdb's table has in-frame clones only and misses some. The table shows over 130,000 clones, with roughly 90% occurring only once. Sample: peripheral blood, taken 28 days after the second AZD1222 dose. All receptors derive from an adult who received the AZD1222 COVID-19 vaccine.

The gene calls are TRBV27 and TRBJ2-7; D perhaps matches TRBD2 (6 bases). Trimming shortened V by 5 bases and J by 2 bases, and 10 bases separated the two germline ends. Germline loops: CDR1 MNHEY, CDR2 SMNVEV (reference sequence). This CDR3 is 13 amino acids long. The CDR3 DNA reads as TGTGCCAGCAGTCCCGGAGGGCCCTACGAGCAGTACTTC. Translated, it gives CASSPGGPYEQYF.

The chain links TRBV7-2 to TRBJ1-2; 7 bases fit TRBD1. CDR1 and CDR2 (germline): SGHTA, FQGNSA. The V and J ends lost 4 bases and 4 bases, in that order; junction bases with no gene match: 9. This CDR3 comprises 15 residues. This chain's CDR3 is CASSSRDSSTYGYTF. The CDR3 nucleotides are TGTGCCAGCAGCTCTCGGGACAGCTCAACCTATGGCTACACCTTC.

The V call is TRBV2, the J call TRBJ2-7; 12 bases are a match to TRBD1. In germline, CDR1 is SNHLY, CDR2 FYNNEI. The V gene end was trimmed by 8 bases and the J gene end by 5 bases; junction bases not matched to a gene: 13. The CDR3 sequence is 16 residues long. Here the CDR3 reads CASYSSGQGAGDEQYF. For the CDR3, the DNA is TGTGCCAGCTATAGCTCGGGACAGGGGGCCGGGGACGAGCAGTACTTC.

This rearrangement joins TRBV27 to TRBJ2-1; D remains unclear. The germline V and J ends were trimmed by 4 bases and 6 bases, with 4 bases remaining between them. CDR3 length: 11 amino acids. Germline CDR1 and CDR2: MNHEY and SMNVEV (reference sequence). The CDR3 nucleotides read TGTGCCAGCAGTTGGGGCAATGAGCAGTTCTTC. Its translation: CASSWGNEQFF.

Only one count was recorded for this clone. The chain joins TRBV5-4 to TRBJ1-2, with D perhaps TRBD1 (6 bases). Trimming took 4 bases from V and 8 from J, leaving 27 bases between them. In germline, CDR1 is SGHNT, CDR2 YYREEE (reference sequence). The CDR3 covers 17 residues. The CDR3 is CASSPGGGSGSARGYTF. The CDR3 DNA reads TGTGCCAGCAGCCCGGGGGGGGGCAGCGGGTCCGCTAGAGGCTACACCTTC.

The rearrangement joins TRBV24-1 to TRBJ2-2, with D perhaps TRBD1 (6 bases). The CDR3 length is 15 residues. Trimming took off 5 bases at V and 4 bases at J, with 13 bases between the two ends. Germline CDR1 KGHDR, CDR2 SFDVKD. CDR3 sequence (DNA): TGTGCCACCAGTGGCAGGGGAGTAAGCACCGGGGAGCTGTTTTTT. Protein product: CATSGRGVSTGELFF.

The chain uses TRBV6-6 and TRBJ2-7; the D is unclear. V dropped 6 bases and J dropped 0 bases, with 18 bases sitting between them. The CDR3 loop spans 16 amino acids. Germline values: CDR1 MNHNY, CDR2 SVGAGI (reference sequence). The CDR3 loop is CASSPDRTGSSYEQYF. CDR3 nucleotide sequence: TGTGCCAGCAGCCCTGACCGGACCGGTAGCTCCTACGAGCAGTACTTC.

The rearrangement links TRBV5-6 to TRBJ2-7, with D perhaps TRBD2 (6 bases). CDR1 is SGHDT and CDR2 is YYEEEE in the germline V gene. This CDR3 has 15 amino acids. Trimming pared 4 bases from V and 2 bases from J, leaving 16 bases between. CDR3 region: CASSAYLAQTYEQYF. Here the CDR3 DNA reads TGTGCCAGCAGCGCCTATCTAGCGCAAACCTACGAGCAGTACTTC.

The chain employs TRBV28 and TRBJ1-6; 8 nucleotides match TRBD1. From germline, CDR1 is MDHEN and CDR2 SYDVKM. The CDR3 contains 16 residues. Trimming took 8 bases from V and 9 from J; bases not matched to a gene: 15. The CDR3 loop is CASHAPGGVGRSPLHF. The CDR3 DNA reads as TGTGCCAGCCATGCCCCAGGGGGCGTCGGTCGTTCACCCCTCCACTTT.

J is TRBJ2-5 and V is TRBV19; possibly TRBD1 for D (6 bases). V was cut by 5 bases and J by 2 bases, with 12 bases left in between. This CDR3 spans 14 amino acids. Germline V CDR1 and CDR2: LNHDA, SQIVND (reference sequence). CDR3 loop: CASSVSGTQETQYF. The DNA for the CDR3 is TGTGCCAGTAGTGTGTCCGGGACACAAGAGACCCAGTACTTC.

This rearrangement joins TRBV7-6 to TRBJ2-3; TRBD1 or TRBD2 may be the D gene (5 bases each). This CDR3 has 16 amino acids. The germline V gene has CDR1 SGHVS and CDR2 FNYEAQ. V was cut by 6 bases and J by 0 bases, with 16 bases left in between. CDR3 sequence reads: CASRLNPGRSTDTQYF. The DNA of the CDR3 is TGTGCCAGCAGACTAAACCCGGGACGGAGCACAGATACGCAGTATTTT.

This chain's CDR3 is CASSGGGYEKLFF. The DNA for the CDR3 is TGTGCCAGCAGCGGCGGAGGATATGAAAAACTGTTTTTT. J is TRBJ1-4 and V is TRBV7-2, with D hard to call. CDR3 size: 13 residues. Germline CDR1 SGHTA, CDR2 FQGNSA. V lost 5 bases and J lost 6, with 10 bases in between.

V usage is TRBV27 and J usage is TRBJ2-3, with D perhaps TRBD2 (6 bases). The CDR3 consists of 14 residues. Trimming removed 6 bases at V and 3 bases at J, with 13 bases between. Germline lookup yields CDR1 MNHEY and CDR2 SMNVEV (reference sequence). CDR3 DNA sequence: TGTGCCAGCAGCCCCCTCGGGGGTACAGATACGCAGTATTTT. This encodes CASSPLGGTDTQYF.

The chain's CDR3 is CASSDTTGGNEKLFF. In DNA, the CDR3 is TGTGCCAGCAGTGACACGACAGGGGGAAATGAAAAACTGTTTTTT. V usage is TRBV6-1 and J usage is TRBJ1-4, with 9 bases aligning to TRBD1. Per germline, CDR1 MNHNS and CDR2 SASEGT. The CDR3 covers 15 residues. J gave up 5 bases and V 3 bases, and 4 bases lay outside the gene matches.

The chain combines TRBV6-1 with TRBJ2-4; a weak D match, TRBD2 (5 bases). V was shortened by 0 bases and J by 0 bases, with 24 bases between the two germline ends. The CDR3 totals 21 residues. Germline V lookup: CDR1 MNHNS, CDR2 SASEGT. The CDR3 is CASSEAKIRVGAAVAKNIQYF. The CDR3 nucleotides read TGTGCCAGCAGTGAAGCAAAGATAAGGGTCGGAGCAGCGGTAGCCAAAAACATTCAGTACTTC.

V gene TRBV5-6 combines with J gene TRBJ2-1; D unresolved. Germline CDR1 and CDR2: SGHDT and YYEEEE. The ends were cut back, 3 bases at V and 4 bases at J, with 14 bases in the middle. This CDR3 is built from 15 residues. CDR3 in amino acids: CASSSPGAIYNEQFF. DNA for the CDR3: TGTGCCAGCAGCTCACCGGGCGCGATATACAATGAGCAGTTCTTC.

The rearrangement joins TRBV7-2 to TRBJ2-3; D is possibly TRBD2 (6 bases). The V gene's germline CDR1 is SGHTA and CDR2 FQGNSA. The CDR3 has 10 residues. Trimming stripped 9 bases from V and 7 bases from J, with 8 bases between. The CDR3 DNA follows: TGTGCCAGTGGAGGGAATACGCAGTATTTT. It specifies CASGGNTQYF.

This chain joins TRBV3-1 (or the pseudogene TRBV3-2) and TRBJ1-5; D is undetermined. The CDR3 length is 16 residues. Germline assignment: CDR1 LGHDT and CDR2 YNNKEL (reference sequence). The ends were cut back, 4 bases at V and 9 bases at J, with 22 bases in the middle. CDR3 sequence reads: CASSPTVEGVSVPQHF. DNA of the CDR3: TGTGCCAGCAGCCCAACCGTCGAGGGAGTTAGTGTGCCCCAGCATTTT.

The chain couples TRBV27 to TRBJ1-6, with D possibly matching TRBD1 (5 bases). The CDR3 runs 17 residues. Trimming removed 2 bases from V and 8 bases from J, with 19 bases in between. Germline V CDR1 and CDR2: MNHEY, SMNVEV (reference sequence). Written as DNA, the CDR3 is TGTGCCAGCAGTTTAAGGGGTTCCGCAGGGTTATATTCACCCCTCCACTTT. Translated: CASSLRGSAGLYSPLHF.

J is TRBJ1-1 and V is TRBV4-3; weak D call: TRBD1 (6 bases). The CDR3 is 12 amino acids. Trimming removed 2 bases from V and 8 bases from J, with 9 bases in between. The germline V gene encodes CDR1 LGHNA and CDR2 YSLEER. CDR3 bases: TGCGCCAGCAGCCAAAGGGGGAGGGAAGCTTTCTTT. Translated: CASSQRGREAFF.

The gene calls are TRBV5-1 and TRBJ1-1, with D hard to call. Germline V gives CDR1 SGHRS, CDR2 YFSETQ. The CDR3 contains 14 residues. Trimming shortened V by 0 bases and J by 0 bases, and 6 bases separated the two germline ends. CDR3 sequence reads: CASSLDWVNTEAFF. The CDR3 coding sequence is TGCGCCAGCAGCTTGGACTGGGTGAACACTGAAGCTTTCTTT.

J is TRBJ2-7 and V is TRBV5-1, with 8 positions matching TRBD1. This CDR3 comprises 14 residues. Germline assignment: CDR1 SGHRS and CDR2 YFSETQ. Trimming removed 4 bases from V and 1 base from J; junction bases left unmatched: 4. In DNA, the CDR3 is TGCGCCAGCAGCCCCGACAGGGGTTCCTACGAGCAGTACTTC. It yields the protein CASSPDRGSYEQYF.

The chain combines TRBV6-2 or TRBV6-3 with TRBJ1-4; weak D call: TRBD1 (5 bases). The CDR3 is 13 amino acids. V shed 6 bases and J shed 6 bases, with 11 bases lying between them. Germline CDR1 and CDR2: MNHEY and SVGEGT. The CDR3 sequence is CASSRDVYEKLFF. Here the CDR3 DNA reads TGTGCCAGCAGCCGGGACGTCTATGAAAAACTGTTTTTT.

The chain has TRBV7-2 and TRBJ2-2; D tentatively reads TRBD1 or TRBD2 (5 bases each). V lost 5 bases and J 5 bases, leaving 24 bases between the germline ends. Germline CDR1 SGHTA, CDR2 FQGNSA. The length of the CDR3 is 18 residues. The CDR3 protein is CASSVTGPGRLRTGELFF. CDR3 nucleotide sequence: TGTGCCAGCAGCGTCACGGGGCCGGGAAGACTTAGGACCGGGGAGCTGTTTTTT. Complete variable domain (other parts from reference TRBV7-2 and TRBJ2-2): GAGVSQSPSNKVTEKGKDVELRCDPISGHTALYWYRQSLGQGLEFLIYFQGNSAPDKSGLPSDRFSAERTGGSVSTLTIQRTQQEDSAVYLCASSVTGPGRLRTGELFFGEGSRLTVL.

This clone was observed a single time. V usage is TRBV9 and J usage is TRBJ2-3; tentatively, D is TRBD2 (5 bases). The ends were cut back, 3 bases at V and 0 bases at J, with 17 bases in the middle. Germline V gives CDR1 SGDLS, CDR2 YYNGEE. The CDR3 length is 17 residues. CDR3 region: CASSDRRDEASTDTQYF. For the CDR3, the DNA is TGTGCCAGCAGCGACCGACGGGATGAAGCTAGCACAGATACGCAGTATTTT.

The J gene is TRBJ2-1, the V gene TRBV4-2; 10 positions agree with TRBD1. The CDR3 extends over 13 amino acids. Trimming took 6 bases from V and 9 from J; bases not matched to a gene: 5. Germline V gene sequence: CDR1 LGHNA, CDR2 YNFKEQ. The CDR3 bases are TGTGCCAGCAGTCAGGGGACAGGGGCTGAGCAGTTCTTC. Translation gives CASSQGTGAEQFF.

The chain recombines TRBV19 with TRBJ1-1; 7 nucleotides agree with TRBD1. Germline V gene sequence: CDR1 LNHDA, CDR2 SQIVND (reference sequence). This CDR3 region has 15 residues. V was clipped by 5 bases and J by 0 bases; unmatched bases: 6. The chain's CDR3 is CASSVDRLMNTEAFF. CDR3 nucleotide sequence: TGTGCCAGTAGTGTGGACAGGTTAATGAACACTGAAGCTTTCTTT.